These 24 T cell receptor beta chains share one sample of origin, sequenced in a study of blood T cell repertoires in COVID-19. Produced via immunoSEQ multiplex PCR; TCRdb's table is partial and in-frame only. This table holds over 45,000 clones, around 93% found once. The material sequenced was peripheral blood. The receptors were sampled from a woman in her sixties with active or convalescent COVID-19.

This chain links TRBV9 with TRBJ2-3, with D perhaps TRBD2 (6 bases). The ends were cut back, 3 bases at V and 2 bases at J, with 7 bases in the middle. Germline-derived CDR1 and CDR2 are SGDLS and YYNGEE. This CDR3 is 13 amino acids long. This chain's CDR3 is CASSAGVTDTQYF. The CDR3 coding sequence is TGTGCCAGCAGCGCGGGAGTCACAGATACGCAGTATTTT.

V is TRBV18 and J is TRBJ2-2; D possibly corresponds to TRBD1 (6 bases). The CDR3 length is 15 residues. Deletions cut 2 bases from V and 3 bases from J, with 10 bases between. Per germline, CDR1 KGHSH and CDR2 LQKENI. The chain's CDR3 is CASSPNRVDTGELFF. For the CDR3, the DNA is TGTGCCAGCTCACCAAACAGGGTGGACACCGGGGAGCTGTTTTTT.

CDR3 DNA sequence: TGCAGCGTGGGGGGACTAGCGGGTGGTGAGCAGTTCTTC. Translated: CSVGGLAGGEQFF. The chain uses TRBV29-1 and TRBJ2-1, with 12 positions matching TRBD2. The CDR3 runs 13 residues. The V and J ends lost 6 bases and 9 bases, in that order; junction bases with no gene match: 6. CDR1 is SQVTM, CDR2 ANQGSEA, per germline.

V is TRBV6-5 and J is TRBJ2-3; D possibly corresponds to TRBD2 (6 bases). CDR1 is MNHEY, CDR2 SVGAGI, per germline. The CDR3 length is 14 residues. Trimming removed 11 bases from V and 2 bases from J, with 17 bases in between. In nucleotides, the CDR3 is TGTGCCGCCACGGGGGACTTTGCCACAGATACGCAGTATTTT. Translating gives CAATGDFATDTQYF.

This clone was counted a single time. V is TRBV29-1 and J is TRBJ2-7; 9 nucleotides agree with TRBD2. V shed 2 bases, J shed 5 bases, and the junction held 7 bases outside the gene matches. The CDR3 sequence is 14 residues long. Germline V gene sequence: CDR1 SQVTM, CDR2 ANQGSEA. The CDR3 DNA is TGCAGCGTTGAACCGGGCGGGAGGGCCGACGAGCAGTACTTC. Translated: CSVEPGGRADEQYF.

The chain uses TRBV3-1 (or the pseudogene TRBV3-2) and TRBJ2-5; TRBD1 aligns across 8 bases. This CDR3 comprises 14 residues. CDR1 and CDR2 (germline): LGHDT, YNNKEL (reference sequence). The J segment lost 5 bases and the V segment lost 4 bases, leaving 6 bases of the junction unmatched. For the CDR3, the DNA is TGTGCCAGCAGCCTTGGACAGGGTCGGGAGACCCAGTACTTC. Its protein product is CASSLGQGRETQYF.

The J gene is TRBJ2-1, the V gene TRBV2; D is unresolved. Germline CDR1 SNHLY, CDR2 FYNNEI. The CDR3 is 13 residues long. V was cut by 10 bases and J by 3 bases, with 13 bases left in between. CDR3 sequence: CATLASGYNEQFF. Written as DNA, the CDR3 is TGTGCCACCTTAGCCTCCGGCTACAATGAGCAGTTCTTC.

The J gene is TRBJ2-3, the V gene TRBV7-2, with 8 bases aligning to TRBD2. The CDR3 covers 15 residues. With 1 base clipped from V and 4 bases from J, the junction kept 4 bases outside the gene matches. Germline V gives CDR1 SGHTA, CDR2 FQGNSA. CDR3 nucleotides: TGTGCCAGCAGCTTAGACGGGAGGGAATCAGATACGCAGTATTTT. The encoded protein is CASSLDGRESDTQYF.

V usage is TRBV28 and J usage is TRBJ1-5; TRBD1 aligns across 8 bases. CDR3 length equals 15 residues. From germline, CDR1 is MDHEN and CDR2 SYDVKM. V was pared by 11 bases and J by 3 bases, with 12 bases of the junction left unmatched. The CDR3 loop reads CAGTSGTGVNQPQHF. CDR3 nucleotide sequence: TGTGCCGGAACTTCCGGGACAGGCGTCAATCAGCCCCAGCATTTT.

The chain uses TRBV25-1 and TRBJ2-7, with TRBD1 as a possible D gene (6 bases). The CDR3 sequence is 14 residues long. Trimming pared 1 base from V and 3 bases from J, leaving 10 bases between. Germline CDR1 and CDR2: MGHDK and SYGVNS. This CDR3 reads CASSELGASYEQYF. DNA for the CDR3: TGTGCCAGCAGTGAATTGGGGGCTAGCTACGAGCAGTACTTC.

This clone was detected only once. The V gene is TRBV5-1, the J gene TRBJ2-7, with D possibly TRBD1 on 6 matching bases. V lost 4 bases and J lost 7, with 18 bases in between. The V gene's germline CDR1 is SGHRS and CDR2 YFSETQ. CDR3 length: 14 amino acids. CDR3 region: CASSPRTALEEQYF. CDR3 in DNA: TGCGCCAGCAGCCCTCGGACAGCCCTTGAAGAGCAGTACTTC.

This clone has more than one count but fewer than ten. The rearrangement uses TRBV30 and TRBJ1-2, with D perhaps matching TRBD1 (6 bases). Trimming cost V 3 bases and J 8 bases, with 10 bases left between them. Germline CDR1 reads GTSNPN; CDR2 reads SVGIG (reference sequence). This CDR3 spans 11 amino acids. CDR3 nucleotides: TGTGCCTGGAGCAGGGGAAGCGGCTACACCTTC. As protein: CAWSRGSGYTF.

This chain uses TRBV9 with TRBJ2-2, with 8 positions matching TRBD2. The CDR3 consists of 14 residues. Germline CDR1 SGDLS, CDR2 YYNGEE. CDR3 coding DNA: TGTGCAAGCGGGGGACTTCCTAACACCGGGGAGCTGTTTTTT. Amino acids: CASGGLPNTGELFF. Combining the CDR3 with reference TRBV9 and TRBJ2-2 gives the whole variable domain DSGVTQTPKHLITATGQRVTLRCSPRSGDLSVYWYQQSLDQGLQFLIQYYNGEERAKGNILERFSAQQFPDLHSELNLSSLELGDSALYFCASGGLPNTGELFFGEGSRLTVL.

V usage is TRBV9 and J usage is TRBJ2-1; TRBD2 agrees at 11 bases. This CDR3 contains 17 residues. Germline V gives CDR1 SGDLS, CDR2 YYNGEE. J lost 6 bases, V lost 3 bases, and 11 bases had no gene match. The DNA for the CDR3 is TGTGCCAGCAGCGGTGCCAATGCTACTAGCGGGAGCAATGAGCAGTTCTTC. Translation gives CASSGANATSGSNEQFF.

J is TRBJ2-3 and V is TRBV6-5; 7 positions match TRBD2. This CDR3 has 12 amino acids. Germline V gives CDR1 MNHEY, CDR2 SVGAGI. Germline trimming cut 6 bases from V and 10 bases from J; bases unmatched to any gene: 7. For the CDR3, the DNA is TGTGCCAGCAGCCGAGGACTAGAATCGCAGTATTTT. Translating it yields CASSRGLESQYF.

V and J are TRBV4-3 and TRBJ1-2, with a tentative D call TRBD1 (5 bases). The V and J ends lost 1 base and 2 bases respectively, with 11 bases between them. The CDR3 consists of 15 residues. The germline gives CDR1 LGHNA, CDR2 YSLEER. CDR3 in amino acids: CASSQVAGQNYGYTF. As DNA, the CDR3 is TGCGCCAGCAGCCAAGTTGCAGGGCAGAACTATGGCTACACCTTC.

The chain combines TRBV4-1 with TRBJ2-1, with D maybe TRBD1 (6 bases). This CDR3 is built from 16 residues. Between the trimmed V and J ends, which lost 1 base and 2 bases, there was a span of 12 bases. Germline CDR1 and CDR2: MGHRA and YSYEKL. CDR3: CASSQATGQTYNEQFF. The CDR3 coding sequence is TGCGCCAGCAGCCAAGCTACTGGACAGACCTACAATGAGCAGTTCTTC.

The chain links TRBV3-1 (or the pseudogene TRBV3-2) to TRBJ2-7, with a possible D match to TRBD2 (5 bases). Germline V gene data show CDR1 as LGHDT and CDR2 as YNNKEL (reference sequence). Trimming left V 1 base short and J 2 bases short, with 6 bases between. The CDR3 loop spans 13 amino acids. The CDR3 DNA reads TGTGCCAGCAGCCAAGCACTAGCCTACGAGCAGTACTTC. Residues: CASSQALAYEQYF.

The V and J genes are TRBV10-3 and TRBJ1-1; TRBD1 matches at 8 bases. The CDR3 contains 14 residues. The germline V gene encodes CDR1 ENHRY and CDR2 SYGVKD. Trimming at V came to 6 bases and at J to 1 base, leaving 4 bases not matched to a gene. In DNA form, the CDR3 reads TGTGCCATCAGGGGACAGGCCGAGAACACTGAAGCTTTCTTT. Translated, it gives CAIRGQAENTEAFF.

The chain is built from TRBV5-1 and TRBJ1-2, with unresolved D. V was trimmed by 4 bases and J by 0 bases, leaving 10 bases between them. The CDR3 has 14 amino acids. Looked up from germline, CDR1 is SGHRS and CDR2 is YFSETQ. The CDR3 here is CASSRDGANYGYTF. The CDR3 DNA reads TGCGCCAGCAGCCGCGACGGGGCTAACTATGGCTACACCTTC.

The chain is built from TRBV7-6 and TRBJ1-3; TRBD1 matches at 9 bases. Trimming removed 5 bases from V and 4 bases from J; junction bases left unmatched: 12. There are 17 residues in the CDR3. Germline CDR1 is SGHVS and CDR2 is FNYEAQ. In DNA, the CDR3 is TGTGCCAGCAGCCTGGGGACAGGGCTGTTATCGGGAAACACCATATATTTT. This encodes CASSLGTGLLSGNTIYF.

The CDR3 here is CAWSRGGDQPQHF. The CDR3 DNA follows: TGTGCCTGGAGTAGGGGGGGCGATCAGCCCCAGCATTTT. The chain recombines TRBV30 with TRBJ1-5; maybe TRBD1 (6 bases). Germline-derived CDR1 and CDR2 are GTSNPN and SVGIG (reference sequence). This CDR3 spans 13 amino acids. V lost 2 bases, J lost 5 bases, and 10 bases lay in between. Complete variable domain (other parts from reference TRBV30 and TRBJ1-5): SQTIHQWPATLVQPVGSPLSLECTVEGTSNPNLYWYRQAAGRGLQLLFYSVGIGQISSEVPQNLSASRPQDRQFILSSKKLLLSDSGFYLCAWSRGGDQPQHFGDGTRLSIL.

This clone was seen once. The rearrangement joins TRBV18 to TRBJ1-1; 9 bases fit TRBD1. This CDR3 is 15 amino acids long. The V gene's germline CDR1 is KGHSH and CDR2 LQKENI. After removal of 4 bases from V and 7 bases from J, the junction contained 10 bases not matched to a gene. DNA for the CDR3: TGTGCCAGCTCACGACAGACAGGGGGACAGAATGAAGCTTTCTTT. Its translation: CASSRQTGGQNEAFF. Drawing the rest from reference TRBV18 and TRBJ1-1, the complete variable domain is NAGVMQNPRHLVRRRGQEARLRCSPMKGHSHVYWYRQLPEEGLKFMVYLQKENIIDESGMPKERFSAEFPKEGPSILRIQQVVRGDSAAYFCASSRQTGGQNEAFFGQGTRLTVV.

This rearrangement joins TRBV5-1 to TRBJ2-1; 7 nucleotides line up with TRBD2. The CDR3 loop spans 15 amino acids. Germline V CDR1 and CDR2: SGHRS, YFSETQ. The V segment lost 4 bases and the J segment 6 bases; nucleotides outside the gene matches: 10. CDR3 loop: CASSPGGGGLNEQFF. The DNA for the CDR3 is TGCGCCAGCAGCCCGGGAGGCGGGGGTCTCAATGAGCAGTTCTTC.